This TCR beta chain was sequenced in a study of identical twins. Unique molecular identifiers were present on the cDNA, and a universal primer site came from template switching. TCRdb processed the 5' RACE reads anew with MiXCR; each CDR3 protein has one entry. The sample has approximately 240,000 distinct CDR3 sequences; roughly 13% are singletons. V lost 6 bases, J lost 5 bases, and 6 bases stayed unmatched. The CDR3 runs 14 residues. Germline V gene sequence: CDR1 SNHLY, CDR2 FYNNEI. In its sample, this clonotype was seen a few times. What it binds is unknown. Points from the study as a whole: The study based its conclusions on cross-sectional statistical analysis and did not follow the same donors.

The genes are TRBV2 and TRBJ2-1; 8 bases line up with TRBD2. The receptor was derived from a woman under 30 in good health. Material for sequencing was memory (CD45RO+) T cells sorted from blood. CDR3 loop: CASRTSVLHNEQFF. The CDR3 DNA is TGTGCCAGCAGGACTAGCGTACTCCACAATGAGCAGTTCTTC.